Here is one T cell receptor beta chain with its context. Its antigen is undetermined. The data belong to a study of response to subunit inactivated influenza vaccine. The study's findings and limits: Seasonal influenza vaccination, on each occasion, was suggested by the authors to recruit few new T cells.

TCRdb fed the RT-PCR reads into MiXCR, producing one record per CDR3 protein. The sample lists around 490,000 distinct CDR3 sequences, 7.5% to 8.5% seen once, with 13% in the top ten. V was pared by 0 bases and J by 5 bases, with 12 bases of the junction left unmatched. CDR3 length: 19 amino acids. From germline, CDR1 is MNHEY and CDR2 SVGEGT. This clonotype was sampled from a man between 50 and 75 years old who received an inactivated influenza vaccine. The chain couples TRBV6-2 or TRBV6-3 to TRBJ2-1, with 11 bases lining up with TRBD2. The sample here was PBMCs from blood, taken roughly 24 months after vaccination. Here the CDR3 DNA reads TGTGCCAGCAGTTACTCGCCGATCCGTAGCGGGAGGGTGAACAATGAGCAGTTCTTC. As protein: CASSYSPIRSGRVNNEQFF.